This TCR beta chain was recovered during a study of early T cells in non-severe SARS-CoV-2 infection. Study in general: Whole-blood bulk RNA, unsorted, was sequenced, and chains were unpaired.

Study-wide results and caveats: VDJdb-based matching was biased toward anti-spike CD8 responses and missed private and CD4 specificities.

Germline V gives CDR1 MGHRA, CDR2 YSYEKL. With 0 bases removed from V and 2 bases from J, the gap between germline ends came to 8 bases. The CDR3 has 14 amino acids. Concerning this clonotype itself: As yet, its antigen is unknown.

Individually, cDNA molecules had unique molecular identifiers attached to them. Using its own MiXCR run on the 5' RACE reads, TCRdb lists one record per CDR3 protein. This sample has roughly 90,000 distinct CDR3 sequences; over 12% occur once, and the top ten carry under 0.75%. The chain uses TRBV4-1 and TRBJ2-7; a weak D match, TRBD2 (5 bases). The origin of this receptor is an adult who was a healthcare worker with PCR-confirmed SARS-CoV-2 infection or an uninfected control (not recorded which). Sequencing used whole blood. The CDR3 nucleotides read TGCGCCAGCAGCCAAGATCGAGCGGCCTACGAGCAGTACGTC. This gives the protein CASSQDRAAYEQYV.